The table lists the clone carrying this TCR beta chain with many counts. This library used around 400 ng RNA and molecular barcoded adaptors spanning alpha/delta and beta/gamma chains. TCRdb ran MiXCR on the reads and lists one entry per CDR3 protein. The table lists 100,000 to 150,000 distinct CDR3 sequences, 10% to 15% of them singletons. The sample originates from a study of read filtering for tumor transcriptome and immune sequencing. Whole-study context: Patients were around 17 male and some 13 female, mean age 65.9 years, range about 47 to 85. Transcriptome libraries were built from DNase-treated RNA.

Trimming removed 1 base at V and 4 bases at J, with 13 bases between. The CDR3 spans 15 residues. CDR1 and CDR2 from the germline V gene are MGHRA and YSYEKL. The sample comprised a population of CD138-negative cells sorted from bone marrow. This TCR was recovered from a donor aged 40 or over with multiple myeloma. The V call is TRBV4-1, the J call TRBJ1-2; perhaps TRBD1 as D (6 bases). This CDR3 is CASSQGSGVGYGYTF. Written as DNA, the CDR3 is TGCGCCAGCAGCCAAGGGTCAGGGGTCGGCTATGGCTACACCTTC.